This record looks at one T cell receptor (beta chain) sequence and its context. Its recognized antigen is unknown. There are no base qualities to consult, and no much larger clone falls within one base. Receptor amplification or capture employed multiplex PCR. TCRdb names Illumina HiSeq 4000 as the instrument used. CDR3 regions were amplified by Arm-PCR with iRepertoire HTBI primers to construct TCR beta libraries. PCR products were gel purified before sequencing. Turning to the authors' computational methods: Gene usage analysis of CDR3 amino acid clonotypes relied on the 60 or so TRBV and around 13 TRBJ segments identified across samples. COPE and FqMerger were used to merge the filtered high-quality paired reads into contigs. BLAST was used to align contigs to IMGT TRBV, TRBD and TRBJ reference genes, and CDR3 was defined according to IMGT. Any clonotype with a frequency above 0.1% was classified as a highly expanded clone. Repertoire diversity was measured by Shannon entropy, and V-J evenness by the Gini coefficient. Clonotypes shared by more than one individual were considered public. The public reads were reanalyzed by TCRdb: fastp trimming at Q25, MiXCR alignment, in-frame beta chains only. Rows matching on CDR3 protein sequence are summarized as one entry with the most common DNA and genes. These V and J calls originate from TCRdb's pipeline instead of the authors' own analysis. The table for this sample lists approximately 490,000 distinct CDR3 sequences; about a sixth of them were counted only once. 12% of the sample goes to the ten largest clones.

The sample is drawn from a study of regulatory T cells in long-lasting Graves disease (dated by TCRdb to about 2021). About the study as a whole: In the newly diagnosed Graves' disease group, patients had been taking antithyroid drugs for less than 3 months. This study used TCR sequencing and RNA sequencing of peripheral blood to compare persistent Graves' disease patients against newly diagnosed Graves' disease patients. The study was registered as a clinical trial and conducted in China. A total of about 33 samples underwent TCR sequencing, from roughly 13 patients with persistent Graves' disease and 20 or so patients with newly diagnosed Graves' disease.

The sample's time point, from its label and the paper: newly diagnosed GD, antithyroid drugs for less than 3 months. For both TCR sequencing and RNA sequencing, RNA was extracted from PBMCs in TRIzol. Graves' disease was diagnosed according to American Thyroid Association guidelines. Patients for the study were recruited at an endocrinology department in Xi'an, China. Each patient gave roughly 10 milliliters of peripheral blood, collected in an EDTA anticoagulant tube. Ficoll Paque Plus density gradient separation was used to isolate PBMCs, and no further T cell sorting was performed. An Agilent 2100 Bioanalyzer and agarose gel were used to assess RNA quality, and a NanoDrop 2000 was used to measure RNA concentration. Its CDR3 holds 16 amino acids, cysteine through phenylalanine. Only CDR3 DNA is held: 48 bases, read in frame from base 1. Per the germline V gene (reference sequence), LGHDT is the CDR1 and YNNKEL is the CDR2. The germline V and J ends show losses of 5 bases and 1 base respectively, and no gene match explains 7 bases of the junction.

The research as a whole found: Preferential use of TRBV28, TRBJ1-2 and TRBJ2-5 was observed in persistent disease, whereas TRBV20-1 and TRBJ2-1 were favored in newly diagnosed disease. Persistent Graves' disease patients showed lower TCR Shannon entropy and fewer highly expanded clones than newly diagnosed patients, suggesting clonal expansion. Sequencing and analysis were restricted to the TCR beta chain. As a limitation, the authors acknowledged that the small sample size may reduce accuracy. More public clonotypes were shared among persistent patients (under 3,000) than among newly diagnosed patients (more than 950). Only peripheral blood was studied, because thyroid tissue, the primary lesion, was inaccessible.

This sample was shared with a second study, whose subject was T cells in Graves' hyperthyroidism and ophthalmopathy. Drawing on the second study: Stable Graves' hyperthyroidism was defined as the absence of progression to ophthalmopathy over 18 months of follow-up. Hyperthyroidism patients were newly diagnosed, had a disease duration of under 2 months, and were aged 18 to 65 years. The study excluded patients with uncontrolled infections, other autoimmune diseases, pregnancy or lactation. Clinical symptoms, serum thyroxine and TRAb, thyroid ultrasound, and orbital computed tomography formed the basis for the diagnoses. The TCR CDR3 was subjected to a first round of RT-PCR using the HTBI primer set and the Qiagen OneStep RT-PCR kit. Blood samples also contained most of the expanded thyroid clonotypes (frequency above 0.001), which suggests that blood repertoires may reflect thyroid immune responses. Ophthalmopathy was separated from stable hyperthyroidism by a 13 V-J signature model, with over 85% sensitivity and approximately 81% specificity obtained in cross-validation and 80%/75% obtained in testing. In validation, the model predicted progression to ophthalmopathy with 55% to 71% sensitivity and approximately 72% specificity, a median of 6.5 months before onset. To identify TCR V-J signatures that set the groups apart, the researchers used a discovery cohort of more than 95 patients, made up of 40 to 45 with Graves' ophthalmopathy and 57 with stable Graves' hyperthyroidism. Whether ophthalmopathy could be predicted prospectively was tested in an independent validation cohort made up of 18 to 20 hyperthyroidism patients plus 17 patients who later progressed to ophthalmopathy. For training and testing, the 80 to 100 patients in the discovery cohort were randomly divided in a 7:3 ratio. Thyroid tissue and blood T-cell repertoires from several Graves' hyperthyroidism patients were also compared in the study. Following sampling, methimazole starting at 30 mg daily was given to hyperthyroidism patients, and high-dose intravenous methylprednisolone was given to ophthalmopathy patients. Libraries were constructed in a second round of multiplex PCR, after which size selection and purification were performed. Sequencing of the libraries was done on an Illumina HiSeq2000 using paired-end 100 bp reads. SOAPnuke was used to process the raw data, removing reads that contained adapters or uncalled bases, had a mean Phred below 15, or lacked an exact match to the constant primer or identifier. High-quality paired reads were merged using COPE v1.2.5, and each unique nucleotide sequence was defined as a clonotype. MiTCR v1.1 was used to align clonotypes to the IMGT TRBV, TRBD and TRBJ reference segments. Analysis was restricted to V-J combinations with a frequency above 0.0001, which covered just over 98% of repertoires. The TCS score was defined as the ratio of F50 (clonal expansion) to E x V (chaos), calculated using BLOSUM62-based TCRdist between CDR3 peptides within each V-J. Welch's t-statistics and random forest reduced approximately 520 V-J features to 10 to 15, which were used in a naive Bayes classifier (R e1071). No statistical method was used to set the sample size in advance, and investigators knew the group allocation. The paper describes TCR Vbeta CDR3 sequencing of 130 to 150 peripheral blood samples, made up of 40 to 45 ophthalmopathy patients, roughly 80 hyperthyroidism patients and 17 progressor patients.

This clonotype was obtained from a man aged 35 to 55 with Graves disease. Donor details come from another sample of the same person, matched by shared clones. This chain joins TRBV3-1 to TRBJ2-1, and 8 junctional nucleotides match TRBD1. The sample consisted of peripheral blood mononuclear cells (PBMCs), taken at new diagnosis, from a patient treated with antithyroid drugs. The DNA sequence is TGTGCCAGCAGCGACAGGGGCCCTACTTCCTACAATGAGCAGTTCTTC. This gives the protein CASSDRGPTSYNEQFF.